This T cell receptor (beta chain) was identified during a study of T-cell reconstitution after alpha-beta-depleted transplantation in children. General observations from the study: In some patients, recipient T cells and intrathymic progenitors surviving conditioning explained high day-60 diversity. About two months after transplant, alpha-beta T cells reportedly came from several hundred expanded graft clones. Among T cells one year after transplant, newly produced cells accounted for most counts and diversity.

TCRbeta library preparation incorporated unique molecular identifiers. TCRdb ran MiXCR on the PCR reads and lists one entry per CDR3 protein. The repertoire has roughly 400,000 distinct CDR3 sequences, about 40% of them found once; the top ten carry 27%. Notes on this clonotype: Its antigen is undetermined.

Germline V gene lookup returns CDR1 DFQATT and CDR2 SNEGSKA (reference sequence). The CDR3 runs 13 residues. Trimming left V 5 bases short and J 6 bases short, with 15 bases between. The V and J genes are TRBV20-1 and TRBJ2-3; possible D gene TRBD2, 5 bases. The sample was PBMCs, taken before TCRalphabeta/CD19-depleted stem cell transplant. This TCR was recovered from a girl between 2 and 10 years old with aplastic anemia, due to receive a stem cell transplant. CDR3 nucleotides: TGCAGTGCTCCCCCCGGGATGCCTGATACGCAGTATTTT. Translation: CSAPPGMPDTQYF.